This T cell receptor beta chain is drawn from a study of shared clonotypes between healthy human individuals. Study summary: In total, the donors were a couple of women and a few men aged 18 to 49. The plates for each donor numbered three CD4 naive, three CD4 memory, two CD8 naive and one CD8 memory. General study points: Generation of non-shared clonotypes was less probable than generation of clonotypes shared by all four donors.

The CDR3 is 13 residues long. V was clipped by 8 bases and J by 7 bases, with 14 bases between them. Germline CDR1 SNHLY, CDR2 FYNNEI. Investigators spread the genomic DNA of each subset evenly over several immunoSEQ plates. Measured with immunoSEQ multiplex PCR; TCRdb has only the in-frame clones, and not every one. The table lists 1,400,000 or so clones, roughly 98.5% of them singletons. Details on this clone: Its antigen is undetermined.

This TCR was recovered from a man aged 25 to 45 in good health. The genes are TRBV2 and TRBJ2-2; unclear D gene. Sequencing was done on a sample of naive CD4+ T cells sorted from blood. As to subset: CD45RA+ positively selected. CDR3 in amino acids: CASRYLSVGELFF. The CDR3 DNA is TGTGCCAGCCGTTATTTATCCGTCGGGGAGCTGTTTTTT.